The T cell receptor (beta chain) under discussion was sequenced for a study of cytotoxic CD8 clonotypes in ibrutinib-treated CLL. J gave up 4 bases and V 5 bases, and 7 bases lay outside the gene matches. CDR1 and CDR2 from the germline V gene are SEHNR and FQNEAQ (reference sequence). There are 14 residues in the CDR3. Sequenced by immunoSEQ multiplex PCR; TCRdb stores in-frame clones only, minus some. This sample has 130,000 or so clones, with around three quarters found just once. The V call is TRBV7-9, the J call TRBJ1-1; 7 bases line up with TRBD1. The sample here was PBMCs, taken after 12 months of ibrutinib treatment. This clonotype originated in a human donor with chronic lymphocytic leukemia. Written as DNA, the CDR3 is TGTGCCAGCAGCCCGGGACAGATTTTCACTGAAGCTTTCTTT. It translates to CASSPGQIFTEAFF.